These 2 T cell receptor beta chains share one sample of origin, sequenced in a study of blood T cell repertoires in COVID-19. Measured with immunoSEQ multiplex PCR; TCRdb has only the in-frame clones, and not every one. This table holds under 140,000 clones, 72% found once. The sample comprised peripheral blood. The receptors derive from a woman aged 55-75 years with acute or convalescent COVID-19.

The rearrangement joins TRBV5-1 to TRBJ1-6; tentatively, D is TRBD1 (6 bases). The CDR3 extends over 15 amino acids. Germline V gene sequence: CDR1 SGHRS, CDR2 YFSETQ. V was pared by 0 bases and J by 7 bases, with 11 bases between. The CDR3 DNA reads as TGCGCCAGCAGCTTGGACAGGGCGGAAAATTCACCCCTCCACTTT. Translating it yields CASSLDRAENSPLHF.

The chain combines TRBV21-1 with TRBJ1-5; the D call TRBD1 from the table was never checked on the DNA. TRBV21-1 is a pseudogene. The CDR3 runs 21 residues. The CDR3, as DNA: TGTGCCAGCAGCGAAGCCCACAGGGGGTTCCCTTCCGATCTTCAAAATCAGCCCCAGCATTTT. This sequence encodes CASSEAHRGFPSDLQNQPQHF.